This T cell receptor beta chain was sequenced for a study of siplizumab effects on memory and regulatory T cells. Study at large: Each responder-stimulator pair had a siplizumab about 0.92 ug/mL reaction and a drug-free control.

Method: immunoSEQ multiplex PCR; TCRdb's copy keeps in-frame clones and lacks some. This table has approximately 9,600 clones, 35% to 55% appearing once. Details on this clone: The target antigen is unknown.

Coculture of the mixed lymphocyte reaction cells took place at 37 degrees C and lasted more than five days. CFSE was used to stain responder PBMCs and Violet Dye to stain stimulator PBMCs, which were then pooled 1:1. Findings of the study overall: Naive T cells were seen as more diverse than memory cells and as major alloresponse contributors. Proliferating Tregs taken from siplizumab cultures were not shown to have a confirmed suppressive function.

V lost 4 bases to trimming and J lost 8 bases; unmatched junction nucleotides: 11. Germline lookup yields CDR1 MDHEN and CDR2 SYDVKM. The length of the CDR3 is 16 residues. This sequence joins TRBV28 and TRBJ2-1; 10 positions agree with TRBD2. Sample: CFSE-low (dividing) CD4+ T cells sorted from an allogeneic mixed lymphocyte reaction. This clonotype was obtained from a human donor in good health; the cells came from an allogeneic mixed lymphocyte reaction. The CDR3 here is CASSSLGSGRTYEQFF. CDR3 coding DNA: TGTGCCAGCAGTTCCCTGGGTAGCGGGAGGACCTATGAGCAGTTCTTC.